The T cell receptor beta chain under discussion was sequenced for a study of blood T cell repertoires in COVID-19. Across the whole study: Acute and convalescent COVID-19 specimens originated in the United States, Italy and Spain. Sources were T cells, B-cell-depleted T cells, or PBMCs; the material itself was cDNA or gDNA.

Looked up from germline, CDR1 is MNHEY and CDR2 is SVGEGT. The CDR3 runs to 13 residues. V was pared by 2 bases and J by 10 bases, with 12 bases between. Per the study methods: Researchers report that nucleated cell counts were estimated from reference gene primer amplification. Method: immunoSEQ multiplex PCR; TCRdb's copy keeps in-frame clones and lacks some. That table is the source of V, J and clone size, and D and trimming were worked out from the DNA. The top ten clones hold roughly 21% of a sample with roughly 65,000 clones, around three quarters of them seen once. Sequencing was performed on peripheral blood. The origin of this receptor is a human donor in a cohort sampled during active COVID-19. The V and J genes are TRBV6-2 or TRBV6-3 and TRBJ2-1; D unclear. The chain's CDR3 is CASSYDPHREQFF. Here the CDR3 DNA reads TGTGCCAGCAGTTACGATCCGCATCGGGAGCAGTTCTTC.